This T cell receptor (beta chain) derives from a study of coeliac disease. About the study: Disease groups: newly diagnosed active, refractory type I, gluten-free-diet controlled. Without high-resolution HLA typing, biased TRBV7-2 usage was examined as a proof of principle. Notes on the study in general: Known gliadin-specific TRB sequences: about 55% of the 18 coeliac samples, only 1 of 6 controls. Most TRB amino acid sequences occurred in only one sample.

Trimming stripped 6 bases from V and 0 bases from J, with 12 bases between. Per the germline V gene, CDR1 is MNHNY and CDR2 is SVGAGI (reference sequence). CDR3 length equals 15 residues. A note on this clone: The antigen remains undetermined.

The protocol was immunoSEQ multiplex PCR, while the TCRdb copy is restricted to in-frame clones and leaves out a portion. This repertoire shows 2,500 to 3,000 clones, 66% found once; its top ten account for 11% to 15%. Sequencing used lamina propria lymphocytes from the gut. J is TRBJ1-5 and V is TRBV6-6, with TRBD1 as a possible D gene (6 bases). This sequence was found in a woman between 65 and 79 years old with celiac disease on a gluten-free diet. The CDR3 coding sequence is TGTGCCAGCAGGCGACAGGAAAATAGCAATCAGCCCCAGCATTTT. It translates to CASRRQENSNQPQHF.